These T cell receptor beta chains were read from a single sample in a study of T cells after yellow fever vaccination. Via MiXCR, TCRdb re-called the 5' RACE reads, giving one row per CDR3 protein. The sample has 100,000 to 150,000 distinct CDR3 sequences, under 9% seen once. Sample: CD8+ T cells sorted from PBMCs, taken on the day of the yellow fever booster vaccination. The receptor set was obtained from a young man who received the YFV17D yellow fever vaccine. Both conserved end residues are part of each CDR3. The D gene is left open where the match is weak. Rows give clone size only sometimes, using once, few, many, or a class for an expanded clone.

- TRBJ1-5 TRBV18 few TGTGCCAGCTCACCTCGGGGAACAGAAGGCAATCAGCCCCAGCATTTT CASSPRGTEGNQPQHF
TRBD2 TRBJ2-1 TRBV19 few TGTGCCAGTAGTATATTAACTAGCGGGGGGGCCAATGAGCAGTTCTTC CASSILTSGGANEQFF
- TRBJ2-7 TRBV5-4 - TGTGCCAGCAGCCTGGAAGGGGCCGCCTACGAGCAGTACTTC CASSLEGAAYEQYF
TRBD1 TRBJ1-5 TRBV6-1 - TGTGCCAGCAGAACAGACAGGGTCTCCCAGCCCCAGCATTTT CASRTDRVSQPQHF
TRBD2 TRBJ2-3 TRBV2 - TGTGCCACTCGAACTAGCGGGGGGCGAGGAGATACGCAGTATTTT CATRTSGGRGDTQYF
- TRBJ2-6 TRBV7-2 - TGTGCCAGCAGCTTTGCCTCTGGGGCCAACGTCCTGACTTTC CASSFASGANVLTF
TRBD1 TRBJ2-5 TRBV4-2 many TGTGCCAGCAGCCACGGGGCCCAGGGGGCCTGGGAGACCCAGTACTTC CASSHGAQGAWETQYF
TRBD1 TRBJ2-5 TRBV3-1 few TGTGCCAGCAGCCAAGATTCGGGGACAGCAGAGACCCAGTACTTC CASSQDSGTAETQYF
- TRBJ1-5 TRBV4-1 - TGCGCCAGCAGCCGAGCGGGGATGTTGGAGCCCCAGCATTTT CASSRAGMLEPQHF
TRBD2 TRBJ2-1 TRBV5-1 - TGCGCCAGCAGCATCGGGACTAGCGGGGGTGTCGATGAGCAGTTCTTC CASSIGTSGGVDEQFF
TRBD2 TRBJ2-1 TRBV6-6 few TGTGCCAGCGTGATCCCCGGGGGGGCCGGTGAGCAGTTCTTC CASVIPGGAGEQFF
- TRBJ2-7 TRBV5-1 - TGCGCCAGCAGCGGCGACAGCTACGAGCAGTACTTC CASSGDSYEQYF
TRBD2 TRBJ2-3 TRBV7-2 few TGTGCCAGCAGCTGGGGGACTAGCGGGGCAGATACGCAGTATTTT CASSWGTSGADTQYF
TRBD2 TRBJ2-5 TRBV5-1 many TGCGCCAGCAGCTTGGCTAGCGGGGGGTACCAAGAGACCCAGTACTTC CASSLASGGYQETQYF
- TRBJ2-1 TRBV4-3 - TGCGCCAGCAGCACCGCGTCTCAGTCGTGGGAGCAGTTCTTC CASSTASQSWEQFF
TRBD2 TRBJ2-5 TRBV11-2 many TGTGCCAGCAGCCCCTGGACTAGCGGAGATCAAGAGACCCAGTACTTC CASSPWTSGDQETQYF
- TRBJ1-6 TRBV4-1 once TGCGCCAGCAGCCCCCTGACCGGGGTGAGCAATTCACCCCTCCACTTT CASSPLTGVSNSPLHF
TRBD2 TRBJ2-1 TRBV7-8 few TGTGCCAGCAGCTTAGCGCTTATAGCGGGGTTCTCCTACAATGAGCAGTTCTTC CASSLALIAGFSYNEQFF
TRBD1 TRBJ1-2 TRBV4-2 - TGTGCCAGCACCCCGGACAGGGGGCTCAACTATGGCTACACCTTC CASTPDRGLNYGYTF
- TRBJ1-6 TRBV27 - TGTGCCAGCAGTCCAACCCCAGGGCCCGGATCACCCCTCCACTTT CASSPTPGPGSPLHF
- TRBJ1-4 TRBV4-1 few TGCGCCAGCAGCCAAGGCCGGGGGGCAACTAATGAAAAACTGTTTTTT CASSQGRGATNEKLFF
- TRBJ1-5 TRBV4-1 - TGCGCCAGCAGACCCGAACCGGCGGGATATAGCAATCAGCCCCAGCATTTT CASRPEPAGYSNQPQHF
- TRBJ2-4 TRBV6-5 few TGTGCCAGCAGTTACCCAGGGGAAGGGGGAAACATTCAGTACTTC CASSYPGEGGNIQYF
TRBD1 TRBJ1-2 TRBV7-2 few TGTGCCAGCAGCTTCCGGGACAGGGTCGATGGCTACACCTTC CASSFRDRVDGYTF
- TRBJ1-4 TRBV9 - TGTGCCAGCAGCGAGGGATTTAATGAAAAACTGTTTTTT CASSEGFNEKLFF
- TRBJ2-6 TRBV10-3 - TGTGCCATCAACGAGGGGCTAAGCTCTGGGGCCAACGTCCTGACTTTC CAINEGLSSGANVLTF
- TRBJ2-7 TRBV7-8 - TGTGCCAGCAGCGTAGGGATAACAGGGCTAAGCTCCTACGAGCAGTACTTC CASSVGITGLSSYEQYF
- TRBJ1-1 TRBV6-5 few TGTGCCAGCAGTTACTTCGGCTCCGGTTTGAACACTGAAGCTTTCTTT CASSYFGSGLNTEAFF
TRBD1 TRBJ2-3 TRBV27 few TGTGCCAGCAGTATCCGGGACAGGGTGGCAGATACGCAGTATTTT CASSIRDRVADTQYF
TRBD1 TRBJ1-1 TRBV11-2 many TGTGCCAGCAGCTTACGGGTTGGGGACAGCTTCCGCGTCGGGCTTACTGAAGCTTTCTTT CASSLRVGDSFRVGLTEAFF
- TRBJ1-6 TRBV27 few TGTGCCAGCAGTTTGGTCGGCCCCGCAACGTATAATTCACCCCTCCACTTT CASSLVGPATYNSPLHF
TRBD2 TRBJ2-1 TRBV15 many TGTGCCACCAGCAGAGATTCCCTAGCACTAGCGAATGAGCAGTTCTTC CATSRDSLALANEQFF
- TRBJ1-2 TRBV4-1 few TGCGCCAGCAGCCAGGAGGGGGGCCCGGGGCCAGGCTACACCTTC CASSQEGGPGPGYTF
- TRBJ2-4 TRBV12-3/TRBV12-4 few TGTGCCAGCAGTCGGACCGGGACCGCCGAAAACATTCAGTACTTC CASSRTGTAENIQYF
- TRBJ2-3 TRBV24-1 - TGTGCCACCAGTGATCGATCTAGGACCGGGGCAAACACAGATACGCAGTATTTT CATSDRSRTGANTDTQYF
- TRBJ2-5 TRBV10-3 few TGTGCCATCAGTGTTCGCGAAGGGACGAGGGAGACCCAGTACTTC CAISVREGTRETQYF
TRBD1 TRBJ1-2 TRBV4-1 - TGCGCCAGCAGCCTACAGGGGGGCTATGGCTACACCTTC CASSLQGGYGYTF
- TRBJ1-5 TRBV20-1 - TGCAGTGCTAGAGCAAACACCATTCATCAGCCCCAGCATTTT CSARANTIHQPQHF
TRBD1 TRBJ1-2 TRBV27 - TGTGCCAGCAGTCCCGGGACAGGGGTAGGGGGCTACACCTTC CASSPGTGVGGYTF
- TRBJ2-3 TRBV4-3 few TGCGCCAGCAGCCGAGGAGGGGTTGCAGATACGCAGTATTTT CASSRGGVADTQYF